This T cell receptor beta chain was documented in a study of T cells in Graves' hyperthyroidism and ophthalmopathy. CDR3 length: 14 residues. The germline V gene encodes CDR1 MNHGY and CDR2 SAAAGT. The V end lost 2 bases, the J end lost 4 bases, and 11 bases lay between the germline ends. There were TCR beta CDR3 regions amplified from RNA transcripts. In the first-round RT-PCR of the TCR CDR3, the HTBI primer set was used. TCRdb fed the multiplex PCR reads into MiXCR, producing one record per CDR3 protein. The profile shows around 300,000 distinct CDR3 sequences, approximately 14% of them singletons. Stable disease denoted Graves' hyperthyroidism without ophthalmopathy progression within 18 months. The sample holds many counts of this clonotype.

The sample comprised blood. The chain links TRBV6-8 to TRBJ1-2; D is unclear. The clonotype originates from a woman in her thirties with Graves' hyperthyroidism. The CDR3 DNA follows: TGTGCCAGCAGTTACCGAAGGCCAGTCTATGGCTACACCTTC. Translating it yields CASSYRRPVYGYTF.